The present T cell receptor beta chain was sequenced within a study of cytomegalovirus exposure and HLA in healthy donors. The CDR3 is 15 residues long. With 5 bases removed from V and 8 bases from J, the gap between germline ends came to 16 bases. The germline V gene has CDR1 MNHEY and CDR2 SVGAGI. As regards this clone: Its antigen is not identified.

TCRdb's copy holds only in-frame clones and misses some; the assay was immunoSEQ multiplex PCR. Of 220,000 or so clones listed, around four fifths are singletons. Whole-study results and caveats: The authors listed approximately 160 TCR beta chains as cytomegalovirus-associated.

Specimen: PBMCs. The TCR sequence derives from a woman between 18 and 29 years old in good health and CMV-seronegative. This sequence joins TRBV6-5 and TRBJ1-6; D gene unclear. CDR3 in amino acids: CASSPWAQGDSPLHF. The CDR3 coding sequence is TGTGCCAGCAGTCCCTGGGCCCAAGGAGATTCACCCCTCCACTTT.